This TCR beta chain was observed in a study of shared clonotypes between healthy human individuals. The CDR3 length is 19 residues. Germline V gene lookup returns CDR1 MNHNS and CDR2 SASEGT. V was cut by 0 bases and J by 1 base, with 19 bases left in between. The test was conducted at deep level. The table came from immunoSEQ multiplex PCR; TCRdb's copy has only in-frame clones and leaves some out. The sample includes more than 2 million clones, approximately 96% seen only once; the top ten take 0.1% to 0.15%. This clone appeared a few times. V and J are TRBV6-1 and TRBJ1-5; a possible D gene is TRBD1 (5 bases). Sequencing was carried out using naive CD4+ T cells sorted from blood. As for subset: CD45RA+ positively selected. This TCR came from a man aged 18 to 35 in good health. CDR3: CASSEAFRPGAGSNQPQHF. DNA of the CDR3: TGTGCCAGCAGTGAAGCTTTCCGTCCTGGGGCGGGAAGCAATCAGCCCCAGCATTTT.